This T cell receptor (beta chain) emerged from a study of lymphopenia after photon versus proton radiotherapy. Libraries were prepared by immunoSEQ multiplex PCR; TCRdb keeps only in-frame clonotypes and omits some of them. The table includes some 31,000 clones, about 80% detected once. Germline lookup yields CDR1 SGHAT and CDR2 FQNNGV. The trim removed 5 bases at V and 5 bases at J, leaving 6 bases unmatched. The CDR3 spans 15 residues. The sample consisted of peripheral blood, taken from a patient treated with proton-based radiotherapy. The chain is built from TRBV11-2 and TRBJ1-6, with TRBD1 identical over 7 bases. The receptor was isolated from a woman aged 70-85 years with pancreatic cancer. CDR3 amino acids: CASSRGGTDNSPLHF. CDR3 nucleotides: TGTGCCAGCAGCCGGGGGGGGACAGATAATTCACCCCTCCACTTT.